Presented here are 18 T cell receptor beta chains from one specimen sequenced in a study of T-cell reconstitution after alpha-beta-depleted transplantation in children. Preparation of the TCRbeta library involved a method that used unique molecular identifiers. MiXCR, applied by TCRdb to the PCR reads, yields one record per CDR3 protein. This sample has around 680,000 distinct CDR3 sequences, with roughly 17% found just once. This specimen was PBMCs from the stem cell graft donor, taken from the stem cell graft. These receptors were obtained from a human donor who donated a stem cell graft to a child with acute myeloid leukemia.

This clonotype was detected only a few times. The chain uses TRBV12-3 or TRBV12-4 and TRBJ2-6; D unclear. This CDR3 comprises 14 residues. Trimming removed 6 bases from V and 0 bases from J, with 6 bases in between. CDR3 sequence: CASRDNSGANVLTF. The CDR3 coding sequence is TGTGCCAGCAGAGACAACTCTGGGGCCAACGTCCTGACTTTC.

The chain uses TRBV25-1 and TRBJ1-2; D call uncertain. The CDR3 runs to 14 residues. Germline CDR1 reads MGHDK; CDR2 reads SYGVNS. V dropped 2 bases and J dropped 4 bases, with 11 bases sitting between them. The CDR3 coding sequence is TGTGCCAGCAGTGAAACTCGGATCGGCTATGGCTACACCTTC. Encoded protein: CASSETRIGYGYTF.

This clonotype showed up just a few times. The rearrangement uses TRBV7-9 and TRBJ2-2; D is ambiguous. Trimming removed 5 bases from V and 3 bases from J, with 10 bases in between. The CDR3 covers 14 residues. Germline CDR1 SEHNR, CDR2 FQNEAQ (reference sequence). The CDR3 sequence is CASSPDEHTGELFF. CDR3 bases: TGTGCCAGCAGCCCAGACGAACACACCGGGGAGCTGTTTTTT.

This chain connects TRBV7-6 to TRBJ2-3; D possibly corresponds to TRBD1 (5 bases). CDR1 is SGHVS, CDR2 FNYEAQ, per germline. V lost 5 bases and J 0 bases, leaving 12 bases between the germline ends. The CDR3 contains 15 residues. CDR3 in DNA: TGTGCCAGCAGCCCTGGGGCCGACAGCACAGATACGCAGTATTTT. This gives the protein CASSPGADSTDTQYF.

This clonotype was observed a handful of times. J is TRBJ2-6 and V is TRBV7-9; D remains ambiguous. CDR1 is SEHNR, CDR2 FQNEAQ, per germline (reference sequence). Trimming took 6 bases from V and 2 from J, leaving 14 bases between them. CDR3 length: 16 amino acids. The CDR3 nucleotides read TGTGCCAGCAGAAAAAAGGTGGGGACTGGGGCCAACGTCCTGACTTTC. It codes for CASRKKVGTGANVLTF.

Only a few counts were recorded for this clonotype. The chain joins TRBV7-9 to TRBJ2-1; tentatively, D is TRBD1 (7 bases). Looked up from germline, CDR1 is SEHNR and CDR2 is FQNEAQ (reference sequence). This CDR3 is built from 11 residues. Trimming removed 6 bases at V and 12 bases at J, with 12 bases between. The CDR3: CASRDQGGQFF. Written as DNA, the CDR3 is TGTGCCAGCAGGGACCAGGGGGGGCAGTTCTTC.

V gene TRBV7-2 combines with J gene TRBJ2-5, with 7 bases aligning to TRBD1. J gave up 5 bases and V 5 bases, and 8 bases lay outside the gene matches. The CDR3 has 14 amino acids. In germline, CDR1 is SGHTA, CDR2 FQGNSA. The CDR3 spells CASSATGARETQYF. CDR3 in DNA: TGTGCCAGCAGCGCAACAGGGGCCCGGGAGACCCAGTACTTC.

A few counts support this clonotype. V and J are TRBV7-3 and TRBJ2-1; 12 bases fit TRBD2. The CDR3 contains 16 residues. The V segment lost 3 bases and the J segment 12 bases; nucleotides outside the gene matches: 12. CDR1 SGHTA and CDR2 FQGTGA come from the germline V gene. The CDR3 nucleotides are TGTGCCAGCAGCTTGAGCCTAGCGGGGGGGCCGGGTCGGCAGTTCTTC. Translating gives CASSLSLAGGPGRQFF.

This clonotype was detected many times. The genes are TRBV12-3 or TRBV12-4 and TRBJ1-2; 9 nucleotides align to TRBD1. J gave up 5 bases and V 8 bases, and 9 bases lay outside the gene matches. The CDR3 has 14 residues. The CDR3 DNA reads TGTGCCAGCGTTGGGGACAGGGACGGATATGGCTACACCTTC. It translates to CASVGDRDGYGYTF.

This clonotype was counted ten times or more. The genes are TRBV20-1 and TRBJ1-6, with 8 bases that match TRBD1. This CDR3 contains 12 residues. From germline, CDR1 is DFQATT and CDR2 SNEGSKA (reference sequence). After removal of 3 bases from V and 12 bases from J, the junction contained 4 bases not matched to a gene. This CDR3 reads CSASRTGRPLHF. As DNA, the CDR3 is TGCAGTGCTAGCCGGACAGGGAGACCCCTCCACTTT.

This clonotype has a count of ten or more. The rearrangement links TRBV7-2 to TRBJ2-1, with TRBD2 matching 7 bases. Germline values: CDR1 SGHTA, CDR2 FQGNSA. The CDR3 is 13 amino acids. The J segment lost 7 bases and the V segment lost 1 base, leaving 1 base of the junction unmatched. The CDR3 DNA reads TGTGCCAGCAGCTTAGTGCGGGGGAATGAGCAGTTCTTC. Its translation: CASSLVRGNEQFF.

This clonotype was detected many times. This chain uses TRBV5-6 with TRBJ2-7, with 9 positions matching TRBD1. CDR1 is SGHDT and CDR2 is YYEEEE in the germline V gene. This CDR3 spans 14 amino acids. With V trimmed by 4 bases and J by 3 bases, 5 bases remained unmatched. The CDR3 loop is CASSGPGQGYEQYV. As DNA, the CDR3 is TGTGCCAGCAGCGGGCCGGGACAGGGCTACGAGCAGTACGTC.

Ten or more counts support this clonotype. The chain employs TRBV7-9 and TRBJ1-2; maybe TRBD1 (5 bases). Germline lookup yields CDR1 SEHNR and CDR2 FQNEAQ (reference sequence). Trimming cost V 6 bases and J 0 bases, with 8 bases left between them. CDR3 length equals 13 residues. CDR3 region: CASSLDTNYGYTF. CDR3 DNA sequence: TGTGCCAGCAGTCTGGACACTAACTATGGCTACACCTTC. The whole variable domain, filled in from reference TRBV7-9 and TRBJ1-2, reads DTGVSQNPRHKITKRGQNVTFRCDPISEHNRLYWYRQTLGQGPEFLTYFQNEAQLEKSRLLSDRFSAERPKGSFSTLEIQRTEQGDSAMYLCASSLDTNYGYTFGSGTRLTVV.

The chain couples TRBV7-2 to TRBJ2-5; possibly TRBD1 or TRBD2 for D (6 bases each). With 5 bases removed from V and 1 base from J, the gap between germline ends came to 11 bases. The germline V gene has CDR1 SGHTA and CDR2 FQGNSA. The CDR3 sequence is 14 residues long. The CDR3 DNA is TGTGCCAGCAGCCGGAGGGGGGCCCAAGAGACCCAGTACTTC. Amino acids: CASSRRGAQETQYF.

There are many counts of this clonotype. V usage is TRBV27 and J usage is TRBJ1-6; TRBD1 agrees at 7 bases. The CDR3 runs to 14 residues. V was pared by 3 bases and J by 14 bases, with 10 bases of the junction left unmatched. Germline V gene data show CDR1 as MNHEY and CDR2 as SMNVEV (reference sequence). The CDR3 DNA follows: TGTGCCAGCAGTTTCGGACAGGACCGGGGAACCCTCCACTTT. Its translation: CASSFGQDRGTLHF.

The chain combines TRBV4-3 with TRBJ2-1, with D possibly matching TRBD1 (5 bases). From germline, CDR1 is LGHNA and CDR2 YSLEER. The length of the CDR3 is 14 residues. V lost 3 bases, J lost 6 bases, and 12 bases lay in between. The CDR3 here is CASSHLQGTNEQFF. The CDR3 DNA reads as TGCGCCAGCAGCCATTTGCAGGGAACCAATGAGCAGTTCTTC.

This clonotype was counted at least ten times. The chain has TRBV20-1 and TRBJ1-1; D remains ambiguous. The CDR3 runs to 15 residues. Germline loops: CDR1 DFQATT, CDR2 SNEGSKA (reference sequence). The V end lost 6 bases, the J end lost 0 bases, and 17 bases lay between the germline ends. This CDR3 reads CSAHGELLMNTEAFF. CDR3 coding DNA: TGCAGTGCCCACGGGGAGCTGCTCATGAACACTGAAGCTTTCTTT.

This clonotype was counted ten times or more. The J gene is TRBJ1-1, the V gene TRBV20-1; D might be TRBD1 (6 bases). Per the germline V gene, CDR1 is DFQATT and CDR2 is SNEGSKA (reference sequence). V was trimmed by 1 base and J by 0 bases, leaving 12 bases between them. The CDR3 consists of 15 residues. The CDR3, as DNA: TGCAGTGCTAGAGTTGAGGGGGGGATGAACACTGAAGCTTTCTTT. This translates into CSARVEGGMNTEAFF.